Listed below are T cell receptor beta chains from one sample, sequenced in a study of T cells expressing NK-cell markers. TCRdb reanalyzed the 5' RACE reads and collapses them to one entry per CDR3 protein, without DNA. The sample shows under 200,000 distinct CDR3 sequences, and around a sixth sits with its ten largest clones. Specimen: blood T cells: a sorted CD56 or NKG2C T cell subset, CD4+ or CD8+ T cells, or bulk PBMC T cells (not recorded which). These receptor sequences come from a woman between 18 and 70 years old in good health. The CDR3 runs from the conserved cysteine through the conserved F or W.

TRBV12-3/TRBV12-4,TRBJ2-3,CASSFRGVGTQYF
TRBV12-3/TRBV12-4,TRBJ2-5,CASAPRDRGTETQYF
TRBV6-2/TRBV6-3,TRBJ2-3,CASSYLETQYF
TRBV5-1,TRBJ2-2,CASSLAVQTTGELFF
TRBV12-3/TRBV12-4,TRBJ2-2,CASSLVLAGYTGELFF
TRBV7-2,TRBJ2-5,CASSFSGTKGETQYF
TRBV5-1,TRBJ1-1,CASTPGRDRPPFF
TRBV7-9,TRBJ2-5,CASSPGAWRYQETQYF
TRBV7-8,TRBJ1-5,CASSLDWAYQPQHF
TRBV12-3/TRBV12-4,TRBJ2-7,CASRPGLAGLSYEQYF
TRBV24-1,TRBJ2-3,CATSQSGLDTQYF
TRBV2,TRBJ2-7,CANSGRAEAVSYEQYF
TRBV6-5,TRBJ1-1,CASKNSLGAFF
TRBV5-1,TRBJ2-3,CASSLDTTPGAQYF
TRBV7-2,TRBJ2-1,CASSPQGVADEQFF
TRBV5-1,TRBJ1-3,CASSVTGDSGNTIYF
TRBV5-1,TRBJ2-2,CASSSRQGSTGELFF
TRBV20-1,TRBJ2-7,CSARAAGTGDEQYF
TRBV5-1,TRBJ1-1,CASSGTGSGGTEAFF
TRBV6-1,TRBJ2-1,CASRRAMGSEDEQFF
TRBV12-3/TRBV12-4,TRBJ1-4,CASSFGGGLEKLFF
TRBV6-1,TRBJ1-4,CASSEDRGRTEKLFF
TRBV9,TRBJ2-6,CASSRAGANVLTF
TRBV19,TRBJ2-2,CASRSLANTGELFF
TRBV12-3/TRBV12-4,TRBJ1-2,CASGQGLSYGYTF
TRBV7-8,TRBJ2-1,CASSSITSGMSYNEQFF
TRBV7-3,TRBJ2-1,CASSPPGSTTNNEQFF
TRBV12-3/TRBV12-4,TRBJ2-2,CASSLGLAGGLTGELFF
TRBV12-3/TRBV12-4,TRBJ2-5,CASSLGTGFQETQYF
TRBV11-2,TRBJ1-5,CASSLVLDRGRIIQPQHF
TRBV19,TRBJ1-6,CASSIEGRNSPLHF
TRBV5-1,TRBJ2-5,CASSLVGLEETQYF
TRBV7-3,TRBJ2-3,CASSLSAGTDTQYF
TRBV12-3/TRBV12-4,TRBJ1-1,CASSQMLGWAAEAFF
TRBV7-3,TRBJ2-2,CASSQFLAGGELFF
TRBV27,TRBJ2-4,CASSLIGRRDIQYF
TRBV7-9,TRBJ2-3,CASSLYRGLQAPDTQYF
TRBV20-1,TRBJ1-1,CSARDPKNTEAFF
TRBV4-1,TRBJ1-1,CASSQVLSRAWERGAFF
TRBV6-2/TRBV6-3,TRBJ1-5,CASTIQGSNQPQHF
TRBV25-1,TRBJ2-1,CASALAGRYNEQFF
TRBV7-6,TRBJ2-1,CASSLSGNNEQFF
TRBV20-1,TRBJ2-5,CSAAHLRETQYF
TRBV7-3,TRBJ2-1,CASSTYLGEQFF
TRBV9,TRBJ2-3,CASSLTGLAGGQDTQYF
TRBV5-5,TRBJ2-3,CASSDTRGAADTQYF
TRBV7-6,TRBJ2-1,CASSLGRGPYNEQFF
TRBV11-2,TRBJ2-3,CASSFGQGGDTQYF